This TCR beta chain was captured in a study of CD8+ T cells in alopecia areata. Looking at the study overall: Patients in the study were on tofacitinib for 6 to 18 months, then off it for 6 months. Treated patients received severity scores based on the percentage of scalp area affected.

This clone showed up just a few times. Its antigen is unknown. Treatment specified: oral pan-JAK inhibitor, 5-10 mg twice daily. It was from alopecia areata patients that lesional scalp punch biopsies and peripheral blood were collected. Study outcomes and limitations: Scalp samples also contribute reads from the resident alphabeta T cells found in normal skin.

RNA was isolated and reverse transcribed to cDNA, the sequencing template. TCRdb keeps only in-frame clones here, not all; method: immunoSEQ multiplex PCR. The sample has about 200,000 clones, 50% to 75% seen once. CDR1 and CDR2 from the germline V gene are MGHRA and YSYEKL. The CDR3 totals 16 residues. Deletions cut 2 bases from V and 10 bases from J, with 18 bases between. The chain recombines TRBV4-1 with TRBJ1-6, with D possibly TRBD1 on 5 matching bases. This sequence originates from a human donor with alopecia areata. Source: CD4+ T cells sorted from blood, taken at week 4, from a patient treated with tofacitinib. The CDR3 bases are TGCGCCAGCAGCCAACAGACGGGGTTCGGGGGATCACCCCTCCACTTT. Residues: CASSQQTGFGGSPLHF.